Following are 30 T cell receptor beta chains from one sample sequenced in a study of CD8 T cells in Susac syndrome. RNA amounts of about 0.5 to 1 ug underwent reverse transcription with random hexamers. One entry per CDR3 protein, called by TCRdb with MiXCR from the immunoSEQ multiplex PCR reads. The table has 65,000 to 95,000 distinct CDR3 sequences, about 94% seen once. The material sequenced was CD8+ T cells from PBMCs. The receptors stem from a human donor with Susac syndrome.

The V gene is TRBV6-1, the J gene TRBJ2-4; 7 bases match TRBD1. The J segment lost 7 bases and the V segment lost 3 bases, leaving 9 bases of the junction unmatched. The CDR3 totals 15 residues. In germline, CDR1 is MNHNS, CDR2 SASEGT. The CDR3 loop reads CASSDLQGTSNIQYF. The CDR3 DNA follows: TGTGCCAGCAGTGACCTACAGGGGACGTCGAACATTCAGTACTTC.

Of note for this clonotype: The conserved phenylalanine or tryptophan is not found at the CDR3 terminus, so this likely reflects a read error. V and J are TRBV6-6 and TRBJ1-5; D ambiguous. This CDR3 is 14 amino acids long. Deletions cut 5 bases from V and 4 bases from J, with 12 bases between. CDR1 and CDR2 from the germline V gene are MNHNY and SVGAGI (reference sequence). CDR3 in DNA: TGTGCCAGCAGTCTAGACACCTTGAATCAGCCCCAGCATCTT. This translates into CASSLDTLNQPQHL.

The chain has TRBV7-2 and TRBJ2-6, with no clear D. Germline V CDR1 and CDR2: SGHTA, FQGNSA. V shed 5 bases and J shed 0 bases, with 11 bases lying between them. CDR3 length: 16 amino acids. The CDR3 spells CASSPLSSSGANVLTF. For the CDR3, the DNA is TGTGCCAGCAGCCCGTTGTCAAGCTCTGGGGCCAACGTCCTGACTTTC.

The rearrangement joins TRBV4-2 to TRBJ1-1; D is unresolved. Germline CDR1 LGHNA, CDR2 YNFKEQ. The CDR3 sequence is 14 residues long. Trimming stripped 2 bases from V and 6 bases from J, with 13 bases between. The CDR3 DNA is TGTGCCAGCAGCCAATTTTTAGGTTCGGCTGAAGCTTTCTTT. This gives the protein CASSQFLGSAEAFF.

The chain links TRBV2 to TRBJ2-4; perhaps TRBD2 as D (5 bases). Germline CDR1 reads SNHLY; CDR2 reads FYNNEI. CDR3 size: 14 residues. V lost 5 bases, J lost 0 bases, and 8 bases lay in between. The CDR3 sequence: CASSLSGAKNIQYF. The CDR3, as DNA: TGTGCCAGCAGTCTGAGCGGAGCCAAAAACATTCAGTACTTC.

This chain uses TRBV27 with TRBJ1-1, with unresolved D. Deletions cut 6 bases from V and 8 bases from J, with 16 bases between. Looked up from germline, CDR1 is MNHEY and CDR2 is SMNVEV (reference sequence). This CDR3 contains 13 residues. This CDR3 reads CASSREGVSEAFF. The CDR3 DNA reads as TGTGCCAGCAGCCGCGAGGGAGTTTCGGAAGCTTTCTTT.

The chain employs TRBV6-4 and TRBJ1-2; 10 nucleotides match TRBD1. Trimming at V came to 3 bases and at J to 4 bases, leaving 8 bases not matched to a gene. The CDR3 has 16 amino acids. CDR1 is MRHNA, CDR2 SNTAGT, per germline. The CDR3 loop is CASSEFSGTGVYGYTF. The CDR3 DNA sequence: TGTGCCAGCAGTGAGTTCTCCGGGACAGGGGTCTATGGCTACACCTTC.

This clonotype was counted a single time. The rearrangement links TRBV27 to TRBJ1-5; D is uncertain. With 3 bases removed from V and 1 base from J, the gap between germline ends came to 10 bases. Germline V gene data show CDR1 as MNHEY and CDR2 as SMNVEV (reference sequence). CDR3 length equals 15 residues. The CDR3 is CASSFSTGSNQPQHF. CDR3 DNA sequence: TGTGCCAGCAGTTTTTCGACGGGCAGCAATCAGCCCCAGCATTTT.

This clonotype was found once. The rearrangement uses TRBV20-1 and TRBJ2-1, with D possibly TRBD1 on 5 matching bases. This CDR3 is 17 amino acids long. V lost 6 bases and J 1 base, leaving 22 bases between the germline ends. Germline V lookup: CDR1 DFQATT, CDR2 SNEGSKA (reference sequence). The CDR3 loop is CSASTALGAGSYNEQFF. The CDR3 nucleotides read TGCAGTGCCTCTACAGCGTTAGGGGCCGGGTCCTACAATGAGCAGTTCTTC.

The gene calls are TRBV11-2 and TRBJ2-6, with a tentative D call TRBD1 (5 bases). The CDR3 is 16 residues long. Germline V gene data show CDR1 as SGHAT and CDR2 as FQNNGV. Trimming stripped 3 bases from V and 0 bases from J, with 9 bases between. The DNA of the CDR3 is TGTGCCAGCAGCTTGGTCCAGGGCTCTGGGGCCAACGTCCTGACTTTC. Its protein product is CASSLVQGSGANVLTF.

This chain uses TRBV15 with TRBJ2-1, with a possible D match to TRBD1 (5 bases). V shed 1 base and J shed 2 bases, with 9 bases lying between them. CDR1 is LNHNV, CDR2 YYDKDF, per germline (reference sequence). The CDR3 covers 15 residues. DNA of the CDR3: TGTGCCACCAGCAGAGTTGCCAGGGCCTACAATGAGCAGTTCTTC. Amino acid sequence: CATSRVARAYNEQFF. Full variable domain (remainder filled in from reference TRBV15 and TRBJ2-1): DAMVIQNPRYQVTQFGKPVTLSCSQTLNHNVMYWYQQKSSQAPKLLFHYYDKDFNNEADTPDNFQSRRPNTSFCFLDIRSPGLGDTAMYLCATSRVARAYNEQFFGPGTRLTVL.

The genes are TRBV27 and TRBJ2-7, with 11 bases aligning to TRBD2. Germline values: CDR1 MNHEY, CDR2 SMNVEV (reference sequence). V lost 6 bases to trimming and J lost 5 bases; unmatched junction nucleotides: 12. The CDR3 loop spans 16 amino acids. The CDR3: CASSKRGLAGGHEQYF. CDR3 nucleotides: TGTGCCAGCAGCAAAAGAGGCCTAGCGGGGGGCCACGAGCAGTACTTC.

The chain carries TRBV20-1 and TRBJ1-1; TRBD1 agrees at 10 bases. V lost 6 bases, J lost 2 bases, and 12 bases stayed unmatched. The CDR3 runs to 16 residues. Germline loops: CDR1 DFQATT, CDR2 SNEGSKA (reference sequence). CDR3 DNA: TGCAGTGCCCCACCGGGACAGGGGCACCTTAACACTGAAGCTTTCTTT. It specifies CSAPPGQGHLNTEAFF.

This rearrangement joins TRBV19 to TRBJ2-2, with 8 bases aligning to TRBD2. This CDR3 is 17 amino acids long. CDR1 and CDR2 from the germline V gene are LNHDA and SQIVND (reference sequence). V dropped 6 bases and J dropped 3; count of bases not matched to a gene: 12. In DNA, the CDR3 is TGTGCCAGTAGGGACGTCCGGGGAGCGGGAGACACCGGGGAGCTGTTTTTT. It codes for CASRDVRGAGDTGELFF.

The chain joins TRBV6-5 to TRBJ2-2, with D unclear. V was cut by 2 bases and J by 4 bases, with 11 bases left in between. The CDR3 is 15 residues long. Germline V gives CDR1 MNHEY, CDR2 SVGAGI. The CDR3 protein is CASSYGAALTGELFF. For the CDR3, the DNA is TGTGCCAGCAGTTACGGAGCAGCCCTCACCGGGGAGCTGTTTTTT.

The V call is TRBV29-1, the J call TRBJ2-3, with D uncertain. The V gene's germline CDR1 is SQVTM and CDR2 ANQGSEA. Trimming shortened V by 7 bases and J by 6 bases, and 11 bases separated the two germline ends. The CDR3 is 11 amino acids. The CDR3 bases are TGCAGCGCCCCTCTTGCCGATACGCAGTATTTT. Translated, it gives CSAPLADTQYF.

This clonotype was seen more than once but under ten times. The chain is built from TRBV5-1 and TRBJ2-7; 7 bases fit TRBD1. V lost 3 bases and J lost 3; bases outside the gene matches: 3. CDR3 length: 13 residues. The germline V gene encodes CDR1 SGHRS and CDR2 YFSETQ. The DNA of the CDR3 is TGCGCCAGCAGCTCGGGACAGCTCTACGAGCAGTACTTC. It is translated as CASSSGQLYEQYF.

The rearrangement uses TRBV28 and TRBJ2-7; D perhaps matches TRBD2 (6 bases). V was cut by 2 bases and J by 4 bases, with 12 bases left in between. The CDR3 is made up of 14 amino acids. In germline, CDR1 is MDHEN, CDR2 SYDVKM. The CDR3 region is CASSLTGLDYEQYF. CDR3 sequence (DNA): TGTGCCAGCAGTTTAACGGGACTGGATTACGAGCAGTACTTC.

The rearrangement links TRBV3-1 to TRBJ2-7; D may be TRBD1 (6 bases). CDR3 size: 16 residues. V was clipped by 1 base and J by 4 bases, with 17 bases between them. Germline V gene sequence: CDR1 LGHDT, CDR2 YNNKEL (reference sequence). Written as DNA, the CDR3 is TGTGCCAGCAGCCAAGCGGACAGAACCTACAGATACGAGCAGTACTTC. It translates to CASSQADRTYRYEQYF.

The table lists this clonotype with a count of one. This sequence joins TRBV27 and TRBJ2-7, with 10 bases lining up with TRBD1. The CDR3 has 15 amino acids. The J segment lost 3 bases and the V segment lost 1 base, leaving 3 bases of the junction unmatched. Per the germline V gene, CDR1 is MNHEY and CDR2 is SMNVEV (reference sequence). The CDR3 spells CASSLFGTGDYEQYF. Written as DNA, the CDR3 is TGTGCCAGCAGTTTATTCGGGACAGGGGACTACGAGCAGTACTTC.

The genes are TRBV20-1 and TRBJ2-2; a possible D gene is TRBD1 (6 bases). V lost 3 bases and J lost 4, with 21 bases in between. The CDR3 extends over 17 amino acids. CDR1 is DFQATT, CDR2 SNEGSKA, per germline (reference sequence). The CDR3 protein is CSARPLLETRGTGELFF. The DNA of the CDR3 is TGCAGTGCTAGGCCCCTCCTCGAGACCAGGGGCACCGGGGAGCTGTTTTTT.

The chain has TRBV27 and TRBJ1-1; 7 positions match TRBD1. The CDR3 has 13 residues. CDR1 and CDR2 from the germline V gene are MNHEY and SMNVEV (reference sequence). V shed 5 bases and J 5 bases; nucleotides not matched to a gene: 5. The CDR3 DNA sequence: TGTGCCAGCAGTGAGCGACAGGGAACTGAAGCTTTCTTT. Encoded protein: CASSERQGTEAFF.

This CDR3 is CASSQGDTRGTGAKGNTEAFF. For the CDR3, the DNA is TGCGCCAGCAGTCAGGGAGACACTAGGGGGACAGGGGCGAAGGGGAACACTGAAGCTTTCTTT. The rearrangement links TRBV23-1 to TRBJ1-1, with 10 bases fitting TRBD1. TRBV23-1 is an open reading frame whose function is uncertain. The CDR3 contains 21 residues. The junction had 20 bases not matched to a gene; V was cut back by 3 bases and J by 1 base.

CDR3 DNA: TGTGCCAGCACCCGAGAGCTCCAAGAGACCCAGTACTTC. Translating gives CASTRELQETQYF. The V call is TRBV11-2, the J call TRBJ2-5, with D uncertain. Looked up from germline, CDR1 is SGHAT and CDR2 is FQNNGV. This CDR3 is 13 amino acids long. The germline V and J ends were trimmed by 7 bases and 1 base, with 10 bases remaining between them.

This clonotype has a single count. The V and J genes are TRBV2 and TRBJ1-5; D not certain. V dropped 4 bases and J dropped 0 bases, with 13 bases sitting between them. Germline V lookup: CDR1 SNHLY, CDR2 FYNNEI. The CDR3 is made up of 16 amino acids. CDR3 in amino acids: CASSVREDYSNQPQHF. CDR3 DNA sequence: TGTGCCAGCAGTGTTAGGGAAGACTATAGCAATCAGCCCCAGCATTTT.

Only a few counts were recorded for this clonotype. The rearrangement links TRBV7-3 to TRBJ2-2, with D possibly matching TRBD2 (6 bases). The CDR3 sequence is 12 residues long. V dropped 5 bases and J dropped 7 bases, with 8 bases sitting between them. In germline, CDR1 is SGHTA, CDR2 FQGTGA. The chain's CDR3 is CASSGTLGELFF. CDR3 coding DNA: TGTGCCAGCAGCGGGACTCTCGGGGAGCTGTTTTTT.

The rearrangement joins TRBV4-3 to TRBJ2-2, with D tentatively TRBD1 (6 bases). Germline-derived CDR1 and CDR2 are LGHNA and YSLEER. V was cut by 6 bases and J by 1 base, with 9 bases left in between. This CDR3 has 14 amino acids. CDR3 residues: CASRPGENTGELFF. CDR3 coding DNA: TGCGCCAGCAGGCCAGGGGAGAACACCGGGGAGCTGTTTTTT.

This clonotype came up once. This rearrangement joins TRBV9 to TRBJ1-2; TRBD1 might be the D (5 bases). Germline CDR1 SGDLS, CDR2 YYNGEE. This CDR3 spans 14 amino acids. V was cut by 5 bases and J by 3 bases, with 14 bases left in between. The CDR3 nucleotides read TGTGCCAGCAGGGGTCACCAGACAGACTATGGCTACACCTTC. Protein product: CASRGHQTDYGYTF.

The genes are TRBV9 and TRBJ2-5; a weak D match, TRBD2 (6 bases). CDR1 is SGDLS, CDR2 YYNGEE, per germline. The V end lost 3 bases, the J end lost 2 bases, and 14 bases lay between the germline ends. The CDR3 contains 15 residues. The CDR3 DNA is TGTGCCAGCAGCGGGCATGGCGGGGATCAAGAGACCCAGTACTTC. Translating it yields CASSGHGGDQETQYF. Full variable domain (outside the CDR3, taken from reference TRBV9 and TRBJ2-5): DSGVTQTPKHLITATGQRVTLRCSPRSGDLSVYWYQQSLDQGLQFLIQYYNGEERAKGNILERFSAQQFPDLHSELNLSSLELGDSALYFCASSGHGGDQETQYFGPGTRLLVL.

The chain carries TRBV7-6 and TRBJ2-7; possibly TRBD2 for D (5 bases). Germline-derived CDR1 and CDR2 are SGHVS and FNYEAQ. Trimming left V 4 bases short and J 7 bases short, with 17 bases between. The CDR3 runs 14 residues. CDR3 nucleotides: TGTGCCAGCAGCTCGGGGTGGGCGCCCGGGGAGCAGTACTTC. Translated: CASSSGWAPGEQYF.